Below are 14 T cell receptor beta chains sequenced from a single sample in a study of cytomegalovirus exposure and HLA in healthy donors. 13 Jbeta primers and 60 Vbeta primers were used for the PCR. Generated by immunoSEQ multiplex PCR, the TCRdb table keeps only in-frame clones and is missing some. This table has about 76,000 clones, under 80% appearing once. Material: PBMCs. Receptors were obtained from a man in his sixties in good health and CMV-seropositive.

The chain uses TRBV27 and TRBJ2-1, with 8 bases lining up with TRBD2. J lost 4 bases, V lost 7 bases, and 6 bases had no gene match. CDR1 and CDR2 from the germline V gene are MNHEY and SMNVEV (reference sequence). The CDR3 contains 14 residues. This chain's CDR3 is CASIGTSGYNEQFF. The CDR3 coding sequence is TGTGCCAGCATCGGTACTAGCGGTTACAATGAGCAGTTCTTC.

This clone was counted only a few times. The chain joins TRBV30 to TRBJ1-1; TRBD1 might be the D (5 bases). The ends were cut back, 8 bases at V and 7 bases at J, with 17 bases in the middle. Germline V lookup: CDR1 GTSNPN, CDR2 SVGIG (reference sequence). The CDR3 is 12 amino acids. CDR3 sequence: CALGRDGFEAFF. The CDR3 bases are TGTGCCCTGGGGAGGGACGGGTTTGAAGCTTTCTTT.

This sequence joins TRBV7-9 and TRBJ1-2; 7 bases line up with TRBD1. The CDR3 runs 14 residues. V trimming: 1 base; J trimming: 10 bases; junction bases outside the gene matches: 9. Germline values: CDR1 SEHNR, CDR2 FQNEAQ (reference sequence). CDR3 in DNA: TGTGCCAGCAGCTTAGTAGTAGGGGGACAGTCCTACACCTTC. Amino acid sequence: CASSLVVGGQSYTF.

V usage is TRBV7-3 and J usage is TRBJ1-3; D is perhaps TRBD1 (5 bases). The CDR3 spans 15 residues. The germline CDR1 and CDR2 sequences are SGHTA and FQGTGA. V lost 4 bases and J lost 4, with 14 bases in between. The CDR3 spells CASSSPPGLGNTIYF. DNA for the CDR3: TGTGCCAGCAGCTCCCCCCCGGGACTGGGAAACACCATATATTTT.

Comments on this clone: An end of the junction does not agree with germline; a read error may underlie this. This rearrangement joins TRBV7-7 to TRBJ2-1, with 8 positions matching TRBD2. The germline V gene encodes CDR1 SSHAT and CDR2 FNYEAQ (reference sequence). The CDR3 consists of 21 residues. In DNA, the CDR3 is TGTGCTAGCACCCCCCTAGGTACGCTAGCCCTACGGGGGGGATCCTACAATGAGCAGTTCTTC. Its translation: CASTPLGTLALRGGSYNEQFF.

The J gene is TRBJ2-7, the V gene TRBV5-8; D is possibly TRBD2 (6 bases). This CDR3 is built from 14 residues. V lost 7 bases and J lost 4, with 18 bases in between. Germline lookup yields CDR1 SGHTS and CDR2 YDEGEE. The CDR3 region has the DNA TGTGCCAGCCGTACAACGGGGGTGGGGTACGAGCAGTACTTC. It specifies CASRTTGVGYEQYF.

The rearrangement links TRBV4-1 to TRBJ1-5, with D maybe TRBD1 (6 bases). The CDR3 spans 14 residues. CDR1 and CDR2 from the germline V gene are MGHRA and YSYEKL. With 6 bases removed from V and 1 base from J, the gap between germline ends came to 10 bases. The CDR3 sequence: CASSSGASNQPQHF. The CDR3 region has the DNA TGCGCCAGCAGTTCAGGGGCGAGCAATCAGCCCCAGCATTTT.

The CDR3 loop reads CASSPMDRGRYGYTF. CDR3 DNA: TGTGCCAGCAGCCCGATGGACAGGGGTCGGTATGGCTACACCTTC. This chain links TRBV7-9 with TRBJ1-2; the match to TRBD1 covers 9 bases. Germline V gene lookup returns CDR1 SEHNR and CDR2 FQNEAQ (reference sequence). CDR3 size: 15 residues. Trimming removed 5 bases from V and 5 bases from J; junction bases left unmatched: 9.

This chain uses TRBV30 with TRBJ2-7; 8 bases map to TRBD1. V shed 2 bases, J shed 0 bases, and the junction held 12 bases outside the gene matches. Germline V CDR1 and CDR2: GTSNPN, SVGIG (reference sequence). CDR3 length: 17 amino acids. The CDR3 DNA sequence: TGTGCCTGGAGTTACGGCGAGGACAGGGTAACCTCCTACGAGCAGTACTTC. Amino acids: CAWSYGEDRVTSYEQYF.

The chain links TRBV5-1 to TRBJ2-5, with D maybe TRBD1 (6 bases). Germline CDR1 is SGHRS and CDR2 is YFSETQ. Trimming left V 1 base short and J 2 bases short, with 9 bases between. The CDR3 length is 14 residues. This CDR3 is CASSLIGQQETQYF. In nucleotides, the CDR3 is TGCGCCAGCAGCTTGATAGGACAGCAAGAGACCCAGTACTTC. Drawing the rest from reference TRBV5-1 and TRBJ2-5, the complete variable domain is KAGVTQTPRYLIKTRGQQVTLSCSPISGHRSVSWYQQTPGQGLQFLFEYFSETQRNKGNFPGRFSGRQFSNSRSEMNVSTLELGDSALYLCASSLIGQQETQYFGPGTRLLVL.

V and J are TRBV7-8 and TRBJ2-3; D is possibly TRBD2 (5 bases). CDR1 is SGHVS and CDR2 is FQNEAQ in the germline V gene. This CDR3 is 12 amino acids long. The V end lost 6 bases, the J end lost 8 bases, and 12 bases lay between the germline ends. CDR3 residues: CASSPTRGTQYF. Written as DNA, the CDR3 is TGTGCCAGCAGTCCCACCCGGGGTACGCAGTATTTT.

J is TRBJ2-5 and V is TRBV4-2; 10 bases map to TRBD2. The J call may be incorrect, as the DNA end agrees better with TRBJ2-7. The CDR3 is 15 amino acids. Germline CDR1 reads LGHNA; CDR2 reads YNFKEQ. The CDR3 here is CASSQGSGGAYEQYF. In DNA form, the CDR3 reads TGTGCCAGCAGCCAAGGGAGCGGGGGGGCCTACGAGCAGTACTTC.

This clone has a handful of counts. This chain joins TRBV7-3 and TRBJ2-2; 11 bases align to TRBD1. This CDR3 is built from 16 residues. Germline-derived CDR1 and CDR2 are SGHTA and FQGTGA. Germline trimming cut 5 bases from V and 7 bases from J; bases unmatched to any gene: 9. DNA for the CDR3: TGTGCCAGCAGCCTCTCAGGACAGGGGGCGGGCGGGGAGCTGTTTTTT. Residues: CASSLSGQGAGGELFF.

V and J are TRBV30 and TRBJ1-2, with 8 bases aligning to TRBD1. V shed 4 bases and J 7 bases; nucleotides not matched to a gene: 5. Germline-derived CDR1 and CDR2 are GTSNPN and SVGIG (reference sequence). CDR3 size: 12 residues. CDR3 sequence reads: CAWTGQGCGYTF. CDR3 coding DNA: TGTGCCTGGACCGGACAGGGTTGTGGCTACACCTTC.